The text below deals with one T cell receptor beta chain. Per the authors' pipeline: Nucleated cell counts were estimated from reference gene primer amplification. The table came from immunoSEQ multiplex PCR; TCRdb's copy has only in-frame clones and leaves some out. The D gene and trimming were derived from the DNA, and the V and J assignments and clone size from that table. The data contain about 46,000 clones, 85% to 90% of them singletons. This specimen comes from a study of blood T cell repertoires in COVID-19. Study information: There were acute and convalescent COVID-19 samples, and they came from the United States, Italy and Spain. Sources were T cells, B-cell-depleted T cells, or PBMCs; the material itself was cDNA or gDNA.

In germline, CDR1 is SGHTA, CDR2 FQGTGA. Trimming took off 5 bases at V and 5 bases at J, with 16 bases between the two ends. This CDR3 has 14 residues. Sequencing used peripheral blood. The genes are TRBV7-3 and TRBJ2-7, with a weak D call TRBD2 (5 bases). The clonotype was recovered from a human donor in a cohort sampled during active COVID-19. CDR3: CASSPKGASDEQYF. CDR3 DNA sequence: TGTGCCAGCAGCCCAAAGGGAGCGTCCGACGAGCAGTACTTC.